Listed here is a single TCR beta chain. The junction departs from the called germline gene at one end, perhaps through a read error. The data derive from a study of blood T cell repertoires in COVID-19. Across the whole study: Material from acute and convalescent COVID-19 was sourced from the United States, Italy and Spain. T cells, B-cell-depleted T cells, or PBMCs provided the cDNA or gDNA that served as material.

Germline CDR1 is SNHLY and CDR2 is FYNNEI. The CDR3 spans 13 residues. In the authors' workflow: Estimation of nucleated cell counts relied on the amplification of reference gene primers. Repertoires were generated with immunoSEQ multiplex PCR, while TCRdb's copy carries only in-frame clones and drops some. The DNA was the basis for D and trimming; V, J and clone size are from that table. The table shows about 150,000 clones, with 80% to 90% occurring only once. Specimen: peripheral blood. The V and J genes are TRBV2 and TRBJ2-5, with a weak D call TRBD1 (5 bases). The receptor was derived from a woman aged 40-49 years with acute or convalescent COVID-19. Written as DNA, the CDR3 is TGTGCCAGCAGTGGAATCGGACAAGTGACCCAGTACTTC. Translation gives CASSGIGQVTQYF.